One and the same sample provided the 25 T cell receptor beta chains below, sequenced in a study of T cell responses to AZD1222 COVID-19 vaccine. The table came from immunoSEQ multiplex PCR; TCRdb's copy has only in-frame clones and leaves some out. This table holds about 270,000 clones, almost 95% found once. The specimen comprised peripheral blood, sampled 28 days after the second AZD1222 dose. These receptors all come from an adult who received the AZD1222 COVID-19 vaccine.

Turning to this clone: Sequence at one end of the junction differs from germline and may be a read error. The chain carries TRBV9 and TRBJ2-5; 10 bases align to TRBD2. This CDR3 spans 15 amino acids. The germline gives CDR1 SGDLS, CDR2 YYNGEE. The CDR3 DNA follows: TGTGCCAGCAGGGTAGGGCTAGCGGGGGAAGAGACCCAGTACTTC. Its protein is CASRVGLAGEETQYF.

The rearrangement joins TRBV5-4 to TRBJ2-6; D gene uncertain. V dropped 0 bases and J dropped 4 bases, with 8 bases sitting between them. Germline V gene lookup returns CDR1 SGHNT and CDR2 YYREEE (reference sequence). This CDR3 comprises 15 residues. This CDR3 is CASSLVGTGANVLTF. Written as DNA, the CDR3 is TGTGCCAGCAGCTTGGTAGGCACCGGGGCCAACGTCCTGACTTTC.

The chain recombines TRBV24-1 with TRBJ2-1; weak D call: TRBD2 (7 bases). V was cut by 5 bases and J by 0 bases, with 13 bases left in between. Per germline, CDR1 KGHDR and CDR2 SFDVKD. CDR3 size: 16 residues. CDR3 sequence (DNA): TGTGCCACCAGTGTCCGGGGAGGGGGCTCCTACAATGAGCAGTTCTTC. Protein product: CATSVRGGGSYNEQFF.

This chain links TRBV11-2 with TRBJ2-1; no definite D call. Looked up from germline, CDR1 is SGHAT and CDR2 is FQNNGV. V lost 4 bases to trimming and J lost 7 bases, with 11 bases between them. The CDR3 is made up of 13 amino acids. The CDR3 region has the DNA TGTGCCAGCAGCTCCTGGGCACGGAATGAGCAGTTCTTC. Translated: CASSSWARNEQFF. Drawing the rest from reference TRBV11-2 and TRBJ2-1, the complete variable domain is EAGVAQSPRYKIIEKRQSVAFWCNPISGHATLYWYQQILGQGPKLLIQFQNNGVVDDSQLPKDRFSAERLKGVDSTLKIQPAKLEDSAVYLCASSSWARNEQFFGPGTRLTVL.

The rearrangement uses TRBV2 and TRBJ1-1, with 7 bases fitting TRBD1. V lost 6 bases to trimming and J lost 0 bases; unmatched junction nucleotides: 1. The CDR3 loop spans 13 amino acids. In germline, CDR1 is SNHLY, CDR2 FYNNEI. CDR3 nucleotides: TGTGCCAGCAGACAGGGGATGAACACTGAAGCTTTCTTT. Its protein is CASRQGMNTEAFF. Complete variable domain (other parts from reference TRBV2 and TRBJ1-1): EPEVTQTPSHQVTQMGQEVILRCVPISNHLYFYWYRQILGQKVEFLVSFYNNEISEKSEIFDDQFSVERPDGSNFTLKIRSTKLEDSAMYFCASRQGMNTEAFFGQGTRLTVV.

The V and J genes are TRBV9 and TRBJ2-2, with TRBD2 matching 13 bases. V dropped 0 bases and J dropped 7; count of bases not matched to a gene: 3. CDR3 length equals 16 residues. CDR1 is SGDLS and CDR2 is YYNGEE in the germline V gene. This chain's CDR3 is CASSVGTSGSIGELFF. The DNA for the CDR3 is TGTGCCAGCAGCGTAGGGACTAGCGGGAGCATCGGGGAGCTGTTTTTT.

The J gene is TRBJ2-2, the V gene TRBV28; maybe TRBD1 (6 bases). The CDR3 sequence is 11 residues long. From germline, CDR1 is MDHEN and CDR2 SYDVKM. V was clipped by 6 bases and J by 9 bases, with 8 bases between them. The CDR3 DNA reads as TGTGCCAGCAGGAGGGGGAGGGAGCTGTTTTTT. As protein: CASRRGRELFF.

The V call is TRBV28, the J call TRBJ1-6, with 8 bases fitting TRBD1. This CDR3 region has 19 residues. V dropped 2 bases and J dropped 14; count of bases not matched to a gene: 23. Germline CDR1 MDHEN, CDR2 SYDVKM. The CDR3 is CASSLRFPGRGLPPGALHF. CDR3 DNA: TGTGCCAGCAGTTTAAGGTTTCCGGGCAGGGGGCTCCCCCCAGGGGCCCTCCACTTT.

The V call is TRBV6-5, the J call TRBJ1-2; 7 nucleotides match TRBD1. The CDR3 sequence is 14 residues long. Germline V gene lookup returns CDR1 MNHEY and CDR2 SVGAGI. Trimming at V came to 6 bases and at J to 5 bases, leaving 9 bases not matched to a gene. CDR3 sequence (DNA): TGTGCCAGCAGCAGGACAGGTTACGGGTATGGCTACACCTTC. Its translation is CASSRTGYGYGYTF.

The V gene is TRBV20-1, the J gene TRBJ1-6; D uncertain. There are 11 residues in the CDR3. Germline V gives CDR1 DFQATT, CDR2 SNEGSKA (reference sequence). Trimming removed 4 bases from V and 9 bases from J, with 7 bases in between. The CDR3 nucleotides are TGCAGTGCTAAGGACGGTTCACCCCTCCACTTT. Its protein product is CSAKDGSPLHF.

The chain combines TRBV7-6 with TRBJ1-1; D possibly corresponds to TRBD1 (5 bases). There are 15 residues in the CDR3. V gave up 3 bases and J gave up 4 bases, with 15 bases separating them. Germline CDR1 reads SGHVS; CDR2 reads FNYEAQ. CDR3 DNA sequence: TGTGCCAGCAGCTTTAAGACGGGGGAGGGCACTGAAGCTTTCTTT. Translation: CASSFKTGEGTEAFF.

The rearrangement uses TRBV5-1 and TRBJ1-4; 7 positions agree with TRBD1. The CDR3 totals 18 residues. The germline CDR1 and CDR2 sequences are SGHRS and YFSETQ. Unmatched junction bases numbered 8, after V lost 0 bases and J lost 0 bases. CDR3 protein: CASSLGRDRVATNEKLFF. The DNA for the CDR3 is TGCGCCAGCAGCTTGGGGCGAGACAGGGTTGCAACTAATGAAAAACTGTTTTTT. Full variable domain (remainder filled in from reference TRBV5-1 and TRBJ1-4): KAGVTQTPRYLIKTRGQQVTLSCSPISGHRSVSWYQQTPGQGLQFLFEYFSETQRNKGNFPGRFSGRQFSNSRSEMNVSTLELGDSALYLCASSLGRDRVATNEKLFFGSGTQLSVL.

The chain employs TRBV2 and TRBJ1-6, with D maybe TRBD1 (5 bases). The germline CDR1 and CDR2 sequences are SNHLY and FYNNEI. Trimming removed 4 bases from V and 2 bases from J, with 12 bases in between. This CDR3 is built from 16 residues. The CDR3 loop reads CASSGATDPYNSPLHF. The DNA of the CDR3 is TGTGCCAGCAGTGGGGCGACAGACCCCTATAATTCACCCCTCCACTTT.

The CDR3 loop is CASSLDRGGNEQFF. Here the CDR3 DNA reads TGCGCCAGCAGCTTGGACAGGGGTGGCAATGAGCAGTTCTTC. The gene calls are TRBV5-1 and TRBJ2-1; 7 positions match TRBD1. The V gene end was trimmed by 0 bases and the J gene end by 6 bases; junction bases not matched to a gene: 3. This CDR3 comprises 14 residues. Germline CDR1 is SGHRS and CDR2 is YFSETQ.

This clone was detected once. The J gene is TRBJ1-1, the V gene TRBV5-5; TRBD1 agrees at 12 bases. CDR1 is SGHKS, CDR2 YYEKEE, per germline (reference sequence). The V segment lost 4 bases and the J segment 0 bases; nucleotides outside the gene matches: 4. CDR3 length: 16 residues. The CDR3 reads CASSTGTGGLNTEAFF. In nucleotides, the CDR3 is TGTGCCAGCAGCACGGGGACAGGGGGCTTGAACACTGAAGCTTTCTTT. The full variable domain, in which reference TRBV5-5 and TRBJ1-1 provide the parts outside the CDR3, is DAGVTQSPTHLIKTRGQQVTLRCSPISGHKSVSWYQQVLGQGPQFIFQYYEKEERGRGNFPDRFSARQFPNYSSELNVNALLLGDSALYLCASSTGTGGLNTEAFFGQGTRLTVV.

The chain uses TRBV28 and TRBJ2-7; D is unclear. This CDR3 comprises 14 residues. Germline CDR1 MDHEN, CDR2 SYDVKM. Trimming removed 4 bases from V and 0 bases from J, with 10 bases in between. The CDR3 DNA reads TGTGCCAGCAGTTCGGTCTCTCTCTCCTACGAGCAGTACTTC. It yields the protein CASSSVSLSYEQYF.

The rearrangement links TRBV5-1 to TRBJ2-7; tentatively, D is TRBD1 (6 bases). The CDR3 consists of 15 residues. With 4 bases removed from V and 3 bases from J, the gap between germline ends came to 17 bases. Germline V CDR1 and CDR2: SGHRS, YFSETQ. CDR3 nucleotide sequence: TGCGCCAGCAGCCAAGCGCCGGGACAAAGCTACGAGCAGTACTTC. It is translated as CASSQAPGQSYEQYF.

The genes are TRBV5-1 and TRBJ1-2; TRBD1 matches at 7 bases. After removal of 4 bases from V and 0 bases from J, the junction contained 6 bases not matched to a gene. CDR1 SGHRS and CDR2 YFSETQ come from the germline V gene. The CDR3 loop spans 15 amino acids. The CDR3 loop is CASSPGTVPNYGYTF. The CDR3 bases are TGCGCCAGCAGCCCAGGGACAGTTCCTAACTATGGCTACACCTTC.

The gene calls are TRBV27 and TRBJ2-7, with 10 bases matching TRBD2. Germline assignment: CDR1 MNHEY and CDR2 SMNVEV (reference sequence). This CDR3 is 14 amino acids long. Trimming took 4 bases from V and 4 from J; bases not matched to a gene: 4. The CDR3 reads CASSWASGSYEQYF. The CDR3 region has the DNA TGTGCCAGCAGTTGGGCTAGCGGGAGTTACGAGCAGTACTTC.

This chain connects TRBV5-1 to TRBJ2-2; possible D gene TRBD2, 5 bases. The CDR3 runs to 16 residues. CDR1 is SGHRS, CDR2 YFSETQ, per germline. The V end was cut by 1 base, the J end by 3 bases, with 13 bases between. The CDR3 nucleotides are TGCGCCAGCAGCTTGATTGCGGGTGATCACACCGGGGAGCTGTTTTTT. Its protein is CASSLIAGDHTGELFF.

The chain has TRBV10-3 and TRBJ1-6; tentatively, D is TRBD1 (5 bases). V shed 4 bases and J shed 7 bases, with 14 bases lying between them. CDR3 length: 15 residues. CDR1 ENHRY and CDR2 SYGVKD come from the germline V gene. CDR3 sequence: CAISGRLGGNSPLHF. CDR3 nucleotides: TGTGCCATCAGTGGTCGACTCGGGGGGAATTCACCCCTCCACTTT.

The chain is built from TRBV24-1 and TRBJ1-2; perhaps TRBD1 as D (5 bases). Germline V gene lookup returns CDR1 KGHDR and CDR2 SFDVKD. V was pared by 4 bases and J by 6 bases, with 11 bases between. The CDR3 runs to 13 residues. The CDR3 DNA reads TGTGCCACCAGTGAGGGCGGCAGGGATGGCTACACCTTC. Translated, it gives CATSEGGRDGYTF.

J is TRBJ2-1 and V is TRBV5-1; D call uncertain. This CDR3 spans 13 amino acids. CDR1 is SGHRS and CDR2 is YFSETQ in the germline V gene. V lost 8 bases and J 2 bases, leaving 11 bases between the germline ends. The chain's CDR3 is CASGPGTYNEQFF. DNA of the CDR3: TGCGCCAGTGGCCCGGGCACCTACAATGAGCAGTTCTTC.

The chain links TRBV6-1 to TRBJ2-7, with 7 bases fitting TRBD2. The germline V gene encodes CDR1 MNHNS and CDR2 SASEGT. V lost 0 bases, J lost 1 base, and 6 bases stayed unmatched. There are 16 residues in the CDR3. CDR3: CASSEARRLASYEQYF. In DNA form, the CDR3 reads TGTGCCAGCAGTGAAGCTAGGAGACTAGCATCCTACGAGCAGTACTTC.

The V call is TRBV2, the J call TRBJ1-5, with D perhaps matching TRBD1 (5 bases). CDR1 and CDR2 (germline): SNHLY, FYNNEI. V lost 3 bases and J lost 11, with 17 bases in between. This CDR3 has 14 amino acids. CDR3 region: CASSDRARGGTQHF. DNA for the CDR3: TGTGCCAGCAGTGACAGGGCTCGGGGGGGGACCCAGCATTTT.